The 26 T cell receptor beta chains presented below share a single source sample, sequenced in a study of control samples from healthy donors and cancer patients. Produced via immunoSEQ multiplex PCR; TCRdb's table is partial and in-frame only. The table records about 170,000 clones, about nine tenths of them present only once. Sample: blood. The source of these receptors is a woman aged 30 to 39 in good health.

Concerning this clone itself: This could be a read error, since a much larger clone is one nucleotide away. V gene TRBV3-1 (or the pseudogene TRBV3-2) combines with J gene TRBJ2-1, with 11 bases lining up with TRBD2. With V trimmed by 1 base and J by 6 bases, 2 bases remained unmatched. The CDR3 length is 15 residues. Germline CDR1 LGHDT, CDR2 YNNKEL (reference sequence). This CDR3 reads CASSQALAGGNEQFF. CDR3 DNA: TGTGCCAGCAGCCAAGCGCTAGCGGGAGGCAATGAGCAGTTCTTC.

This clone was picked up a small number of times. The CDR3, as DNA: TGTGCCAGCAGACAGACCCACAATGAGCAGTTCTTC. Its protein product is CASRQTHNEQFF. The rearrangement joins TRBV6-5 to TRBJ2-1, with no clear D. The germline V gene has CDR1 MNHEY and CDR2 SVGAGI. The V gene lost 6 bases and the J gene lost 5 bases, with 8 bases spanning the gap. The CDR3 contains 12 residues.

V gene TRBV9 combines with J gene TRBJ2-1, with TRBD2 matching 15 bases. After removal of 4 bases from V and 4 bases from J, the junction contained 6 bases not matched to a gene. The germline V gene encodes CDR1 SGDLS and CDR2 YYNGEE. The CDR3 runs 17 residues. Here the CDR3 reads CASSPWTSGGAYNEQFF. CDR3 sequence (DNA): TGTGCCAGCAGCCCCTGGACTAGCGGGGGGGCGTACAATGAGCAGTTCTTC.

The genes are TRBV19 and TRBJ1-2; D remains ambiguous. Germline values: CDR1 LNHDA, CDR2 SQIVND (reference sequence). Trimming removed 5 bases from V and 4 bases from J, with 11 bases in between. The length of the CDR3 is 13 residues. This CDR3 is CASSFPGGYGYTF. As DNA, the CDR3 is TGTGCCAGTAGTTTCCCGGGAGGCTATGGCTACACCTTC.

Comments on this clone: Other DNA variants within this sample encode the same CDR3. The CDR3 spells CASSHPGLTSYEQYF. As DNA, the CDR3 is TGTGCCAGCAGCCACCCGGGACTAACCTCCTACGAGCAGTACTTC. The J gene is TRBJ2-7, the V gene TRBV6-6; 7 bases line up with TRBD2. Germline V CDR1 and CDR2: MNHNY, SVGAGI (reference sequence). V lost 6 bases and J lost 0; bases outside the gene matches: 8. The CDR3 contains 15 residues.

This chain connects TRBV23-1 to TRBJ1-5, with D possibly being TRBD1 (5 bases). TRBV23-1 is an open reading frame whose function is uncertain. This CDR3 has 14 residues. Trimming cost V 3 bases and J 6 bases, with 12 bases left between them. Here the CDR3 DNA reads TGCGCCAGCAGTCATTCGGGGGTTGGTCAGCCCCAGCATTTT. As protein: CASSHSGVGQPQHF.

V gene TRBV5-1 combines with J gene TRBJ2-7, with 15 bases identical to TRBD2. The CDR3 contains 17 residues. The V segment lost 4 bases and the J segment 5 bases; nucleotides outside the gene matches: 10. The germline V gene has CDR1 SGHRS and CDR2 YFSETQ. In DNA form, the CDR3 reads TGCGCCAGCAGCCCGACAGGGGGACTAGCGGGAGGACACGAGCAGTACTTC. Translation: CASSPTGGLAGGHEQYF.

The chain joins TRBV12-3 or TRBV12-4 to TRBJ2-2; D call uncertain. Trimming removed 3 bases at V and 6 bases at J, with 5 bases between. There are 12 residues in the CDR3. In DNA, the CDR3 is TGTGCCAGCAGTTTGGGGTCCGGGGAGCTGTTTTTT. This translates into CASSLGSGELFF.

V is TRBV6-2 or TRBV6-3 and J is TRBJ2-6; TRBD2 aligns across 8 bases. The germline V gene encodes CDR1 MNHEY and CDR2 SVGEGT. The CDR3 totals 17 residues. J lost 4 bases, V lost 2 bases, and 7 bases had no gene match. CDR3 sequence reads: CASSYGGLAGGANVLTF. The CDR3 nucleotides are TGTGCCAGCAGTTACGGGGGGTTAGCGGGAGGGGCCAACGTCCTGACTTTC.

The CDR3 DNA reads as TGTGCCAGCAGCTTGGGGGGGACTAGTCCAGATACGCAGTATTTT. Translated, it gives CASSLGGTSPDTQYF. The chain has TRBV5-4 and TRBJ2-3; 8 bases are shared with TRBD2. The CDR3 extends over 15 amino acids. Germline assignment: CDR1 SGHNT and CDR2 YYREEE (reference sequence). Trimming cost V 0 bases and J 4 bases; bases outside gene matches: 4.

This chain uses TRBV9 with TRBJ1-5; possibly TRBD1 for D (5 bases). Germline V gene lookup returns CDR1 SGDLS and CDR2 YYNGEE. The CDR3 runs 15 residues. The V end lost 1 base, the J end lost 5 bases, and 13 bases lay between the germline ends. The CDR3 protein is CASSVSPGADQPQHF. The CDR3 DNA sequence: TGTGCCAGCAGCGTAAGCCCCGGGGCGGATCAGCCCCAGCATTTT.

The table lists this clone with a count of one. V usage is TRBV18 and J usage is TRBJ2-5; D is uncertain. The CDR3 length is 12 residues. V shed 3 bases and J shed 1 base, with 3 bases lying between them. CDR1 is KGHSH and CDR2 is LQKENI in the germline V gene. For the CDR3, the DNA is TGTGCCAGCTCACCCCGCCAAGAGACCCAGTACTTC. This sequence encodes CASSPRQETQYF. Using reference TRBV18 and TRBJ2-5 for the parts outside the CDR3, the full variable domain is NAGVMQNPRHLVRRRGQEARLRCSPMKGHSHVYWYRQLPEEGLKFMVYLQKENIIDESGMPKERFSAEFPKEGPSILRIQQVVRGDSAAYFCASSPRQETQYFGPGTRLLVL.

The V and J genes are TRBV5-4 and TRBJ2-5; 12 bases agree with TRBD2. This CDR3 spans 15 amino acids. V trimming: 0 bases; J trimming: 5 bases; junction bases outside the gene matches: 2. Germline V CDR1 and CDR2: SGHNT, YYREEE (reference sequence). The CDR3 region has the DNA TGTGCCAGCAGCTTGGACCTAGCGGGAGGGGAGACCCAGTACTTC. Protein: CASSLDLAGGETQYF.

This clone has just one count. The chain has TRBV27 and TRBJ2-6; TRBD2 is a possible D gene (6 bases). The germline V and J ends were trimmed by 3 bases and 1 base, with 7 bases remaining between them. This CDR3 region has 15 residues. Germline V gene lookup returns CDR1 MNHEY and CDR2 SMNVEV (reference sequence). The CDR3 loop is CASSLGGSGANVLTF. CDR3 sequence (DNA): TGTGCCAGCAGTTTGGGGGGTTCTGGGGCCAACGTCCTGACTTTC.

The chain joins TRBV28 to TRBJ2-1; D perhaps matches TRBD1 (5 bases). V lost 1 base, J lost 8 bases, and 15 bases lay in between. The CDR3 loop spans 15 amino acids. CDR1 is MDHEN and CDR2 is SYDVKM in the germline V gene. Here the CDR3 DNA reads TGTGCCAGCAGTTTATCGGCAGGGCGAGGCGATGAGCAGTTCTTC. It is translated as CASSLSAGRGDEQFF.

The chain has TRBV9 and TRBJ1-3, with D possibly being TRBD1 (5 bases). V was pared by 3 bases and J by 0 bases, with 7 bases between. The germline CDR1 and CDR2 sequences are SGDLS and YYNGEE. The CDR3 has 14 residues. The CDR3 is CASSGQISGNTIYF. CDR3 bases: TGTGCCAGCAGCGGACAGATCTCTGGAAACACCATATATTTT.

The rearrangement joins TRBV3-1 (or the pseudogene TRBV3-2) to TRBJ1-6; TRBD1 aligns across 10 bases. The CDR3 consists of 15 residues. In germline, CDR1 is LGHDT, CDR2 YNNKEL (reference sequence). V lost 2 bases to trimming and J lost 10 bases; unmatched junction nucleotides: 5. CDR3: CASSQIGQGGSPLHF. The DNA of the CDR3 is TGTGCCAGCAGCCAAATCGGACAGGGGGGGTCACCCCTCCACTTT.

This clone has a handful of counts. The J gene is TRBJ1-5, the V gene TRBV30, with 9 bases aligning to TRBD1. The CDR3 loop spans 18 amino acids. CDR1 and CDR2 (germline): GTSNPN, SVGIG (reference sequence). The ends lost 2 bases at V and 0 bases at J; junction bases unmatched: 11. This CDR3 is CAWSYRDRETYSNQPQHF. The CDR3 DNA is TGTGCCTGGAGTTACAGGGACAGGGAAACCTATAGCAATCAGCCCCAGCATTTT.

The CDR3 loop is CASSPRTTTNEKLFF. The CDR3 coding sequence is TGTGCCAGCAGCCCCCGGACAACGACTAATGAAAAACTGTTTTTT. J is TRBJ1-4 and V is TRBV5-6; a possible D gene is TRBD1 (5 bases). V was shortened by 4 bases and J by 2 bases, with 12 bases between the two germline ends. The germline V gene encodes CDR1 SGHDT and CDR2 YYEEEE. This CDR3 has 15 residues.

CDR3 residues: CASSFGDLGTDTQYF. DNA of the CDR3: TGTGCCAGCAGTTTTGGGGACCTTGGGACAGATACGCAGTATTTT. The rearrangement links TRBV28 to TRBJ2-3; D possibly uses TRBD1 or TRBD2 (5 bases each). Germline V gene lookup returns CDR1 MDHEN and CDR2 SYDVKM. V gave up 3 bases and J gave up 3 bases, with 13 bases separating them. This CDR3 comprises 15 residues.

V usage is TRBV5-1 and J usage is TRBJ2-4; 10 bases are a match to TRBD1. The V gene end was trimmed by 4 bases and the J gene end by 0 bases; junction bases not matched to a gene: 4. The CDR3 spans 16 residues. CDR1 is SGHRS and CDR2 is YFSETQ in the germline V gene. CDR3 amino acids: CASSRTGGSAKNIQYF. The CDR3 nucleotides read TGCGCCAGCAGCCGGACAGGGGGGTCAGCCAAAAACATTCAGTACTTC. The full variable domain, in which reference TRBV5-1 and TRBJ2-4 provide the parts outside the CDR3, is KAGVTQTPRYLIKTRGQQVTLSCSPISGHRSVSWYQQTPGQGLQFLFEYFSETQRNKGNFPGRFSGRQFSNSRSEMNVSTLELGDSALYLCASSRTGGSAKNIQYFGAGTRLSVL.

The chain joins TRBV7-2 to TRBJ2-7; 8 nucleotides align to TRBD2. Trimming cost V 4 bases and J 3 bases; bases outside gene matches: 2. This CDR3 is built from 13 residues. Germline V gene lookup returns CDR1 SGHTA and CDR2 FQGNSA. In DNA form, the CDR3 reads TGTGCCAGCAGCTCTACTAGCGGCTACGAGCAGTACTTC. Amino acid sequence: CASSSTSGYEQYF.

The chain uses TRBV27 and TRBJ2-2; possibly TRBD1 for D (6 bases). V lost 7 bases and J 1 base, leaving 13 bases between the germline ends. The CDR3 sequence is 15 residues long. CDR1 is MNHEY, CDR2 SMNVEV, per germline (reference sequence). The CDR3 loop reads CASTPGTLNTGELFF. The CDR3 coding sequence is TGTGCCAGCACCCCCGGGACATTGAACACCGGGGAGCTGTTTTTT.

The chain employs TRBV5-1 and TRBJ2-2; the D is unclear. Germline assignment: CDR1 SGHRS and CDR2 YFSETQ. V lost 5 bases to trimming and J lost 2 bases, with 7 bases between them. CDR3 size: 13 residues. The CDR3 DNA sequence: TGCGCCAGCAGGCTTAGAAACACCGGGGAGCTGTTTTTT. Its protein is CASRLRNTGELFF.

This chain connects TRBV4-3 to TRBJ2-2; 12 positions agree with TRBD2. CDR1 is LGHNA and CDR2 is YSLEER in the germline V gene. This CDR3 comprises 16 residues. V lost 4 bases and J lost 5; bases outside the gene matches: 5. CDR3 DNA: TGCGCCAGCAGCCGGCTAGCGGGGGGGAGTACCGGGGAGCTGTTTTTT. Translated, it gives CASSRLAGGSTGELFF.

This chain links TRBV7-9 with TRBJ1-5; TRBD1 is a possible D gene (6 bases). This CDR3 comprises 15 residues. From germline, CDR1 is SEHNR and CDR2 FQNEAQ (reference sequence). V shed 1 base and J shed 6 bases, with 13 bases lying between them. CDR3 loop: CASSLVPGASQPQHF. The CDR3 bases are TGTGCCAGCAGCTTAGTTCCGGGGGCGAGTCAGCCCCAGCATTTT.